This is a list of T cell receptor beta chains from one sample in a study of a mutant IDH1 vaccine in newly diagnosed glioma. The data were produced by immunoSEQ multiplex PCR, yet TCRdb's version contains in-frame clones alone and is incomplete. The repertoire has about 33,000 clones, roughly nine tenths of them found once; the top ten carry 4% to 5.5%. Specimen: PBMCs, collected from a glioma patient treated with radiotherapy, temozolomide or both. These receptors all come from a woman aged 35 to 49 with glioma. Both conserved end residues are part of each CDR3. The D gene is left open where the match is weak. Only part of the rows carry a size: once, few, many, or a class if the clone is expanded.

>TRBJ1-2|-|TRBV20-1|TRBD1
TGCAGTGCTCAGGGGGGGGCTGGCTACACCTTC
CSAQGGAGYTF
>TRBJ1-1|-|TRBV20-1|-
TGCAGTGCTAGAGATCTTACTGAAGCTTTCTTT
CSARDLTEAFF
>TRBJ1-2|-|TRBV7-9|TRBD1
TGTGCCAGCAGCCCCGGGACAGCTACTTATGGCTACACCTTC
CASSPGTATYGYTF
>TRBJ1-1|-|TRBV6-1|-
TGTGCCAGCAGCGCGACAGGTATGAACACTGAAGCTTTCTTT
CASSATGMNTEAFF
>TRBJ1-4|-|TRBV21-1|-
TGTGCCAGCAGCCCTCTGGGAAAGAATGCAACTAATGAAAAACTGTTTTTT
CASSPLGKNATNEKLFF
>TRBJ2-6|-|TRBV2|-
TGTGCCAGCAAGGGCCAGTCTGGGGCCAACGTCCTGACTTTC
CASKGQSGANVLTF
>TRBJ1-2|-|TRBV6-1|-
TGTGCCAGCAGTGGACATGGATGGGGCTACACCTTC
CASSGHGWGYTF
>TRBJ1-1|-|TRBV13|TRBD1
TGTGCCAGCAGCGTCCTGACAGGGGAGGCTTTCTTT
CASSVLTGEAFF
>TRBJ2-7|few|TRBV5-4|TRBD1
TGTGCCAGCAGCCAAGGACAGGGTTCCGAGCAGTACTTC
CASSQGQGSEQYF
>TRBJ2-7|-|TRBV5-1|-
TGCGCCAGCAGCCCGACCCCGACCTACGAGCAGTACTTC
CASSPTPTYEQYF
>TRBJ1-6|-|TRBV5-6|-
TGTGCCAGCAGCCCCTTTGACTCTATGGGTTCACCCCTCCACTTT
CASSPFDSMGSPLHF